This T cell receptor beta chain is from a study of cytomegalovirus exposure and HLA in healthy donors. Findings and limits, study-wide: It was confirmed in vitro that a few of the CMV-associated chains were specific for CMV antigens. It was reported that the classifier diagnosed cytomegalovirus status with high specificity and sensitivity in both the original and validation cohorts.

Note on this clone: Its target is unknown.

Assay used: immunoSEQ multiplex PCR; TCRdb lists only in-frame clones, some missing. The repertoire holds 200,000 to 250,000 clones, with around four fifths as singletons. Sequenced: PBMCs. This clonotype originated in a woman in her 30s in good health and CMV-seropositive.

The CDR3 loop is CASARELAQSSYNEQFF. The DNA for the CDR3 is TGCGCCAGTGCCCGGGAACTAGCTCAGAGCTCCTACAATGAGCAGTTCTTC. This chain links TRBV5-1 with TRBJ2-1; perhaps TRBD2 as D (6 bases). CDR1 SGHRS and CDR2 YFSETQ come from the germline V gene. The CDR3 loop spans 17 amino acids. V dropped 8 bases and J dropped 0 bases, with 21 bases sitting between them.